A selection of T cell receptor beta chains follows, all from one sample in a study of blood T cell repertoires in COVID-19. TCRdb's copy holds only in-frame clones and misses some; the assay was immunoSEQ multiplex PCR. Of about 280,000 clones detected, 87% appear once; the ten largest clones hold around 5.8%. The source material was PBMCs or T cells enriched from blood (not recorded which). These receptors originate from a woman in her forties who had recovered from COVID-19. CDR3s include the opening cysteine and the closing phenylalanine or tryptophan. A D gene is named only where the DNA matches it firmly.

d_call v_call cdr3_aa
TRBD2 TRBV2 CASSKPSGRSKNIQYF
. TRBV14 CASSQDSQRASEPGEQFF
. TRBV4-3 CASSQDNYSGQFF
TRBD2 TRBV7-2 CASSPDRGEGETQYF
TRBD2 TRBV5-6 CASSSWTSGNYEQFF
TRBD2 TRBV7-2 CASSSTSGNGPTGELFF
. TRBV7-9 CASSLVSNEQFF
TRBD1 TRBV28 CASSLQGATTEAFF
TRBD2 TRBV5-1 CASSLSSSGYNEQFF
. TRBV10-3 CAIRSTQANEKLFF
. TRBV7-3 CASSLSVNTEAFF
. TRBV4-1 CASSQDPGPYEQYF
TRBD2 TRBV2 CASRALADTQYF
TRBD2 TRBV5-1 CASGGVGGTGELFF
TRBD1 TRBV7-2 CASSLRGDRGPLHF
TRBD2 TRBV18 CASFQGLAKGETQYF
TRBD1 TRBV28 CASRRQGDSYEQYF
. TRBV7-6 CASSLGGQGDTEAFF
. TRBV7-3 CASSPSGTSEVSGANVLTF
. TRBV11-2 CASSLDLGQLAEETQYF
TRBD2 TRBV7-9 CASSPWTSGHNEQFF
TRBD1 TRBV30 CASQGDTQGSPLHF
. TRBV11-2 CASSLAIADKETQYF
. TRBV2 CASSEAWHRVQETQYF
. TRBV19 CASRGKNIQYF
TRBD2 TRBV27 CASSLGAGGPYEQYF
. TRBV11-3 CASSWELGRINEKLFF
. TRBV5-4 CASSLVGTDSYEQYF
TRBD1 TRBV29-1 CSGSIGQGQYEQYF
TRBD2 TRBV4-3 CASSQDLGGGSYNEQFF
. TRBV7-9 CASSFSGASYNEQFF
. TRBV12-5 CASGLVLDSTSGNTIYF
. TRBV28 CASSPQGGGSTEAFF
TRBD1 TRBV7-2 CASSGDRAHEQYF
. TRBV6-2/TRBV6-3 CASSYGREQFF
. TRBV20-1 CSASRRDPPGNTIYF
TRBD2 TRBV28 CASSDYTSGGYNEQFF
TRBD1 TRBV24-1 CATSPTGYQPQHF
TRBD1 TRBV6-2/TRBV6-3 CASSYRTGENYGYTF
. TRBV21-1 CASSKVRENSGQGGRSNQPQHF
TRBD2 TRBV7-6 CASRLSGPGTGELFF
. TRBV28 CASSLAGPSTDTQYF
TRBD1 TRBV28 CASSFWPGGPPYEQYF
. TRBV28 CASSSRDSTGELFF
TRBD1 TRBV30 CAWRGQGGTGELFF
TRBD2 TRBV24-1 CATSQRELPNTGELFF
TRBD1 TRBV24-1 CATSDAGTGAQETQYF
TRBD2 TRBV7-8 CASSLGETSGGGVETQYF
TRBD1 TRBV7-3 CASSQQGSSPLHF
. TRBV19 CASIEDSSNQPQHF
. TRBV5-1 CASSLDSLYGYTF
TRBD1 TRBV7-2 CASSVDREDQPQHF
. TRBV10-3 CAISLSRNTEAFF
. TRBV2 CASSDSGDPSGANVLTF
. TRBV15 CATSRASGSYNEQFF
TRBD1 TRBV25-1 CASTRTGASYEQYF
. TRBV12-5 CAASPTGPWFILAPLHF
TRBD2 TRBV5-4 CASSLEAGGPSNSYEQYF
. TRBV28 CASTSVGDSIVGTQYF
. TRBV14 CASRGHRLLGYTF